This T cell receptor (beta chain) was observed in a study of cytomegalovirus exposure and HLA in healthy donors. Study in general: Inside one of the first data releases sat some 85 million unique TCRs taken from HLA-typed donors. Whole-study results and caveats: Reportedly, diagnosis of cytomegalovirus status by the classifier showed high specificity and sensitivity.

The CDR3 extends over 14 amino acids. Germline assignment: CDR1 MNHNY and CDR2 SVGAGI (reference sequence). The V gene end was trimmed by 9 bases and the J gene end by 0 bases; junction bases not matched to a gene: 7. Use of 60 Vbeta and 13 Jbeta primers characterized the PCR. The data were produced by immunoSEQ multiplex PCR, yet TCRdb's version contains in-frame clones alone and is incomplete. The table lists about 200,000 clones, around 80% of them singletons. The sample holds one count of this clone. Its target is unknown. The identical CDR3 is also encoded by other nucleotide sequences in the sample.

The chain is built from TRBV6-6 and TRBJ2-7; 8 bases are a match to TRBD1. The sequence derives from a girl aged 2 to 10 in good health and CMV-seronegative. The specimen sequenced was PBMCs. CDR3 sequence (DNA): TGTGCCAGTAGTCGGGACAGGCTCTCCTACGAGCAGTACTTC. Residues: CASSRDRLSYEQYF.